This T cell receptor (beta chain) was captured in a study of technical replicates of blood from a few donors. Produced via immunoSEQ multiplex PCR; TCRdb's table is partial and in-frame only. The sample includes some 99,000 clones, 95% of them seen just once. V trimming: 0 bases; J trimming: 3 bases; junction bases outside the gene matches: 3. This CDR3 contains 15 residues. From germline, CDR1 is SGDLS and CDR2 YYNGEE. The receptor's source is a human donor in good health. The chain carries TRBV9 and TRBJ2-7, with 10 bases that match TRBD1. The sequenced sample was T cells isolated from PBMCs. The CDR3 loop is CASSVGWDRGYEQYF. As DNA, the CDR3 is TGTGCCAGCAGCGTAGGGTGGGACAGGGGCTACGAGCAGTACTTC. Combining the CDR3 with reference TRBV9 and TRBJ2-7 gives the whole variable domain DSGVTQTPKHLITATGQRVTLRCSPRSGDLSVYWYQQSLDQGLQFLIQYYNGEERAKGNILERFSAQQFPDLHSELNLSSLELGDSALYFCASSVGWDRGYEQYFGPGTRLTVT.